The present T cell receptor beta chain was sequenced within a study of cytomegalovirus exposure and HLA in healthy donors. Study-level results: Most TCR sequences were uncommon, yet certain public TCRs appeared in many donors. Presence/absence analyses supposed approximately even sequencing depth among donors. Overall, around 150 TCR beta chains were annotated as cytomegalovirus-associated. Later on, an analysis found that several of the most significant clusters appeared to be linked to common viral pathogens, which included parvovirus B19.

CDR1 and CDR2 (germline): SGHVS, FNYEAQ. J was trimmed by 3 bases and V by 1 base; bases with no gene match: 9. The CDR3 totals 17 residues. Comment on this clone: Its antigen is not identified.

Primers included in the PCR were 60 Vbeta and 13 Jbeta primers. Sequencing was performed with immunoSEQ multiplex PCR; in TCRdb, only in-frame clones are kept and a portion is missing. This sample has about 21,000 clones, with over 75% found just once. V is TRBV7-6 and J is TRBJ2-3, with 8 bases that match TRBD2. The receptor was derived from a man in his 60s in good health and CMV-seronegative. What was sequenced was PBMCs. CDR3 residues: CASSLGVTGGRTDTQYF. CDR3 nucleotides: TGTGCCAGCAGCTTAGGCGTCACGGGGGGGAGAACAGATACGCAGTATTTT.